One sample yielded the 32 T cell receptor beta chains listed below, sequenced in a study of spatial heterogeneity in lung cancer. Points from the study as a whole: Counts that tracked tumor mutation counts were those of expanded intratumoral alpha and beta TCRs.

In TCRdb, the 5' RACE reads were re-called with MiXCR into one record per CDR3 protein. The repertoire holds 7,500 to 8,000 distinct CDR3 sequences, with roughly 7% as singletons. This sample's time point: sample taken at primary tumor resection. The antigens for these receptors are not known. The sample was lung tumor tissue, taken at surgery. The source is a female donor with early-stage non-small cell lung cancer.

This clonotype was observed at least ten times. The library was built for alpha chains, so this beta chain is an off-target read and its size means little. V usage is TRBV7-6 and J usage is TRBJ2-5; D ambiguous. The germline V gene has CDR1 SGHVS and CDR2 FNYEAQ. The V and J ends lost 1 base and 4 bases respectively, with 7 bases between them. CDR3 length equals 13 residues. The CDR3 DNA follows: TGTGCCAGCAGCTTAGGGATCAGAGAGACCCAGTACTTC. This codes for CASSLGIRETQYF.

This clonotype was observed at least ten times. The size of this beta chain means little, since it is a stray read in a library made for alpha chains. For the CDR3, the DNA is TGTGCCAGCAGTGACCACCTACAGCGGGATACGCAGTATTTT. Translation gives CASSDHLQRDTQYF. The chain couples TRBV6-1 to TRBJ2-3, with D perhaps matching TRBD2 (5 bases). V was pared by 3 bases and J by 6 bases, with 13 bases between. The CDR3 spans 14 residues. The V gene's germline CDR1 is MNHNS and CDR2 SASEGT.

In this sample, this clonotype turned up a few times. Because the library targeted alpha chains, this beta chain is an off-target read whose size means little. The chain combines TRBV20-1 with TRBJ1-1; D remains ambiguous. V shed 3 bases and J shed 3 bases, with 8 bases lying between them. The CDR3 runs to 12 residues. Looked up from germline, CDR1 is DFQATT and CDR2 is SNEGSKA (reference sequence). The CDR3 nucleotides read TGCAGTGCTAGTATATCTTACACTGAAGCTTTCTTT. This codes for CSASISYTEAFF.

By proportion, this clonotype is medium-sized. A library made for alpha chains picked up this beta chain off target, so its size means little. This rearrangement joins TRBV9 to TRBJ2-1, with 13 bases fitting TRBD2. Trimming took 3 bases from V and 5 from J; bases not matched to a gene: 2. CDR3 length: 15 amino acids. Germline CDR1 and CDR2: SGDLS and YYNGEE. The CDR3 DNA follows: TGTGCCAGCAGCGGGACTAGCGGGAGAAACAATGAGCAGTTCTTC. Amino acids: CASSGTSGRNNEQFF.

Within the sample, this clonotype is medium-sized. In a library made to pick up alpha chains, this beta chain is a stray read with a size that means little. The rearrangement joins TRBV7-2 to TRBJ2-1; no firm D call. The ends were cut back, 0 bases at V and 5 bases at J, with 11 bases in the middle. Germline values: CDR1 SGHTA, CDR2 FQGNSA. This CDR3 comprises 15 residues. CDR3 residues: CASSLAPLTDNEQFF. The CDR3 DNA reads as TGTGCCAGCAGCTTAGCCCCCCTAACGGACAATGAGCAGTTCTTC.

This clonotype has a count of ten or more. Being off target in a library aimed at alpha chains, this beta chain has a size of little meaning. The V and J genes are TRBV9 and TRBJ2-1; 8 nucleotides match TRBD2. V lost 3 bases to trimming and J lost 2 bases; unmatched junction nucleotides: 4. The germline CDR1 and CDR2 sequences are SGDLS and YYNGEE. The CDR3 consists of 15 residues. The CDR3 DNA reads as TGTGCCAGCAGCGCCGTAGCGGGGCCCTACAATGAGCAGTTCTTC. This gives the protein CASSAVAGPYNEQFF.

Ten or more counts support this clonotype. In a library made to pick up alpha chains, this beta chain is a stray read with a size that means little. The CDR3 DNA is TGCAGTGCTCCCAGGGCGGGAACTAATGAAAAACTGTTTTTT. It is translated as CSAPRAGTNEKLFF. V usage is TRBV20-1 and J usage is TRBJ1-4; possibly TRBD1 for D (5 bases). The V gene's germline CDR1 is DFQATT and CDR2 SNEGSKA (reference sequence). The CDR3 extends over 14 amino acids. Trimming stripped 5 bases from V and 1 base from J, with 11 bases between.

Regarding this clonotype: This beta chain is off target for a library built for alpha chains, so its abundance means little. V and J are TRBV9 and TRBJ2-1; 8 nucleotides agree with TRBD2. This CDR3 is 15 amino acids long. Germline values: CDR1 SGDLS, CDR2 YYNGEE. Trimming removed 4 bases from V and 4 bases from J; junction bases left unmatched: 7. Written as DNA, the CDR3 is TGTGCCAGCAGCAGTAGTTTAGCGGGATACAATGAGCAGTTCTTC. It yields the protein CASSSSLAGYNEQFF.

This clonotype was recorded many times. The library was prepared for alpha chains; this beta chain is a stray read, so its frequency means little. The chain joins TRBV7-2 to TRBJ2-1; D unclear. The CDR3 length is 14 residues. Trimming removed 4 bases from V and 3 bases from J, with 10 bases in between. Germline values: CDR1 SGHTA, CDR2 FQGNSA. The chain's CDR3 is CASSSSAHYNEQFF. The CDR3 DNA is TGTGCCAGCAGCTCGTCCGCCCACTACAATGAGCAGTTCTTC.

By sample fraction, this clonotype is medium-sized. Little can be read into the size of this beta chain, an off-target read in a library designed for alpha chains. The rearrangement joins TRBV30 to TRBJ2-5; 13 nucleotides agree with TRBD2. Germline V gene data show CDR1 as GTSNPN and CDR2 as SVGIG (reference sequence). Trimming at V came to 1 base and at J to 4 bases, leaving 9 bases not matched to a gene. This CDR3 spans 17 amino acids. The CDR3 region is CAWSEGLGTSGAETQYF. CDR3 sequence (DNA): TGTGCCTGGAGTGAAGGCCTCGGGACTAGCGGGGCAGAGACCCAGTACTTC.

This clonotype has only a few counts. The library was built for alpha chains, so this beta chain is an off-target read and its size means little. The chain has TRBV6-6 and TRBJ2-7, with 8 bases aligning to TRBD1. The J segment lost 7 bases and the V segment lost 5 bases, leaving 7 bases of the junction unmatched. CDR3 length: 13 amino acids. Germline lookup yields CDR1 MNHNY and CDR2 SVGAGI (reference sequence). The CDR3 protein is CASSRQGMGEQYF. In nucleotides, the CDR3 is TGTGCCAGCAGTCGACAGGGGATGGGGGAGCAGTACTTC.

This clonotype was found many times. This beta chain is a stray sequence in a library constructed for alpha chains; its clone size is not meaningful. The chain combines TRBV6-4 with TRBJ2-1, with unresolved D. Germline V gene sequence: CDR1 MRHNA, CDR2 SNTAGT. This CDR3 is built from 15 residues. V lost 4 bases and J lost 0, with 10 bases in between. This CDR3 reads CASSAPGSSYNEQFF. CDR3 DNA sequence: TGTGCCAGCAGTGCACCAGGAAGCTCCTACAATGAGCAGTTCTTC.

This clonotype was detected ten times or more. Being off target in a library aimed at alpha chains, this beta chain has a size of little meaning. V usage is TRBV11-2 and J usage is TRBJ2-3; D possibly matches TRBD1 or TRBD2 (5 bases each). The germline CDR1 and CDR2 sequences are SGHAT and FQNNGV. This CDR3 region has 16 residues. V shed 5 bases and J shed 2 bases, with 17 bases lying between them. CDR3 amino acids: CASSPTLGEPTDTQYF. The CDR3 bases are TGTGCCAGCAGCCCAACACTAGGGGAACCCACAGATACGCAGTATTTT. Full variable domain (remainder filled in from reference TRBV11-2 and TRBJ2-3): EAGVAQSPRYKIIEKRQSVAFWCNPISGHATLYWYQQILGQGPKLLIQFQNNGVVDDSQLPKDRFSAERLKGVDSTLKIQPAKLEDSAVYLCASSPTLGEPTDTQYFGPGTRLTVL.

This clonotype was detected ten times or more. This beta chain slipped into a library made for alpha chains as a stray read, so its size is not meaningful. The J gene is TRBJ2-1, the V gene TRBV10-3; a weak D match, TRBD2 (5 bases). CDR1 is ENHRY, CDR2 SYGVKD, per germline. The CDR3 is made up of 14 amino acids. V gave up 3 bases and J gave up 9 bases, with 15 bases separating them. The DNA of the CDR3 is TGTGCCATCAGTGATCAGAGCGGTTACGGTGAGCAGTTCTTC. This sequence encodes CAISDQSGYGEQFF.

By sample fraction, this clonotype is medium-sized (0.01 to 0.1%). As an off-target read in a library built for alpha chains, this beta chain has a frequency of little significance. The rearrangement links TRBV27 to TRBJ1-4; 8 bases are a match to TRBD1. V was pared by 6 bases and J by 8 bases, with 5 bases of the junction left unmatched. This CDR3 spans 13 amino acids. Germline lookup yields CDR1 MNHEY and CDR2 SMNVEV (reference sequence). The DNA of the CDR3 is TGTGCCAGCAGCGACAGGGGACGGGAAAAACTGTTTTTT. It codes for CASSDRGREKLFF. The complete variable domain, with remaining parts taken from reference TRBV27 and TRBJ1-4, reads EAQVTQNPRYLITVTGKKLTVTCSQNMNHEYMSWYRQDPGLGLRQIYYSMNVEVTDKGDVPEGYKVSRKEKRNFPLILESPSPNQTSLYFCASSDRGREKLFFGSGTQLSVL.

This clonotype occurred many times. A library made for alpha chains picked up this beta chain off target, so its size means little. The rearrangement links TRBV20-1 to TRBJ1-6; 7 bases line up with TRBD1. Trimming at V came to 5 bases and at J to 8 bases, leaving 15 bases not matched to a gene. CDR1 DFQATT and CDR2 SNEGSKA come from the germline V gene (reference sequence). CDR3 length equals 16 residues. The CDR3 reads CSAQILQQGLDSPLHF. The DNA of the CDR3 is TGCAGTGCTCAAATTCTTCAACAGGGGTTGGATTCACCCCTCCACTTT.

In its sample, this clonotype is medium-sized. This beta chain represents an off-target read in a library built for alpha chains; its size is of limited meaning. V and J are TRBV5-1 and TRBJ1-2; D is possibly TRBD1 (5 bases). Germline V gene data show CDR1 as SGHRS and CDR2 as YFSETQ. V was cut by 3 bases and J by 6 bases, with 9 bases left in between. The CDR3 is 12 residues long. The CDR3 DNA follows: TGCGCCAGCAGCTGGAGAGGGGATGGCTACACCTTC. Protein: CASSWRGDGYTF.

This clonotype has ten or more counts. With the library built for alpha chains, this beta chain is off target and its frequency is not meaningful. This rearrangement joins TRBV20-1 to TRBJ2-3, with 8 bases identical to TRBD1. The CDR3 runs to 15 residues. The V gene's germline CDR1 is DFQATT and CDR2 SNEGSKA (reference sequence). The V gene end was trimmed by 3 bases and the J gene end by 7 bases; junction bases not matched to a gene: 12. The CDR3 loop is CSARPGQALGYTQYF. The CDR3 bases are TGCAGTGCTAGGCCGGGACAGGCCCTAGGGTATACGCAGTATTTT.

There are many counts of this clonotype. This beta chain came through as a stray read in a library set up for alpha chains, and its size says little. Written as DNA, the CDR3 is TGTGCCAGCAGCAGAGCGGGACTAGGGGAGACCCAGTACTTC. It codes for CASSRAGLGETQYF. The chain employs TRBV3-1 and TRBJ2-5; TRBD2 agrees at 8 bases. Germline V gene sequence: CDR1 LGHDT, CDR2 YNNKEL (reference sequence). The CDR3 contains 14 residues. V lost 5 bases, J lost 5 bases, and 7 bases stayed unmatched.

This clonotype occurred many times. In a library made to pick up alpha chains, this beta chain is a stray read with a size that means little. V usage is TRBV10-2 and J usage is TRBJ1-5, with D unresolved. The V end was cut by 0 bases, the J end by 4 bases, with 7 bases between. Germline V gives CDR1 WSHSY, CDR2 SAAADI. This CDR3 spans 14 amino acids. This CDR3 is CASSESSMNQPQHF. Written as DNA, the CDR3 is TGCGCCAGCAGTGAGTCGTCGATGAATCAGCCCCAGCATTTT.

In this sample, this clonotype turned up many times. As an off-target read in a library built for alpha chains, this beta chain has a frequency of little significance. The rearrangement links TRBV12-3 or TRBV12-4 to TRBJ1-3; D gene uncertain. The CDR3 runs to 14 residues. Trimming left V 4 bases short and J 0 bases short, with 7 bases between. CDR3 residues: CASSSWASGNTIYF. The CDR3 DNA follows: TGTGCCAGCAGTTCGTGGGCCTCTGGAAACACCATATATTTT.

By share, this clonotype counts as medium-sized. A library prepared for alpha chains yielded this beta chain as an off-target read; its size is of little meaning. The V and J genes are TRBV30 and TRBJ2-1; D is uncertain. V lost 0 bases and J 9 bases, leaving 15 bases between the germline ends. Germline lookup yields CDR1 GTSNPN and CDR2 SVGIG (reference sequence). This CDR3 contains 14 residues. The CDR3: CAWSVDFNIAEQFF. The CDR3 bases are TGTGCCTGGAGTGTAGACTTCAATATAGCTGAGCAGTTCTTC.

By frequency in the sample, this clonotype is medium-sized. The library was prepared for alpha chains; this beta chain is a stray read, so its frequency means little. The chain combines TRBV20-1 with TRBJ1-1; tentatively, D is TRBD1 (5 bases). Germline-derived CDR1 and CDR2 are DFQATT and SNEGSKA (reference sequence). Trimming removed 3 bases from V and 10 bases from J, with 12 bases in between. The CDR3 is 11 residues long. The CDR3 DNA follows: TGCAGTGCTAGCCCGGGACTGAGAGCTTTCTTT. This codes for CSASPGLRAFF.

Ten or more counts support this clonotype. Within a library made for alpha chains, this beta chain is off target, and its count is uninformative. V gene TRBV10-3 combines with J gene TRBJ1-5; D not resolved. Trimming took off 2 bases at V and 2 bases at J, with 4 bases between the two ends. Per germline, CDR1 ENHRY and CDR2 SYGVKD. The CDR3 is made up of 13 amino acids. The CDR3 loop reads CAISEQGNQPQHF. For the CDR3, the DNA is TGTGCCATCAGTGAGCAGGGCAATCAGCCCCAGCATTTT.

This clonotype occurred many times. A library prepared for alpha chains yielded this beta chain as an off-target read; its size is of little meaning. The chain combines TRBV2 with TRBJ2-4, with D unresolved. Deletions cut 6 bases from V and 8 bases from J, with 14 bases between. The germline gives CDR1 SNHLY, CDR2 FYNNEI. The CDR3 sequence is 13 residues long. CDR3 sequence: CASRGPGGDIQYF. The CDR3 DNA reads TGTGCCAGCAGGGGCCCCGGTGGGGACATTCAGTACTTC.

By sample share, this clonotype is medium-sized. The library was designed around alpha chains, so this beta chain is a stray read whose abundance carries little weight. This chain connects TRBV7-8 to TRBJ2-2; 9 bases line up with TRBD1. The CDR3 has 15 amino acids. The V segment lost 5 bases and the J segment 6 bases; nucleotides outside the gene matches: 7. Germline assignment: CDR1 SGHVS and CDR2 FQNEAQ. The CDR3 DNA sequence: TGTGCCAGCAGCAACAATCACAGGGGGCCCGGGGAGCTGTTTTTT. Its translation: CASSNNHRGPGELFF.

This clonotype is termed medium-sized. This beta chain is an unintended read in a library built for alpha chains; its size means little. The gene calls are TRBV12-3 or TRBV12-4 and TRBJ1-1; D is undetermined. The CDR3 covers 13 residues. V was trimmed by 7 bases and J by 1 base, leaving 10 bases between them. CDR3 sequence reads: CASNRLQNTEAFF. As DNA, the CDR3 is TGTGCCAGCAATCGACTTCAGAACACTGAAGCTTTCTTT.

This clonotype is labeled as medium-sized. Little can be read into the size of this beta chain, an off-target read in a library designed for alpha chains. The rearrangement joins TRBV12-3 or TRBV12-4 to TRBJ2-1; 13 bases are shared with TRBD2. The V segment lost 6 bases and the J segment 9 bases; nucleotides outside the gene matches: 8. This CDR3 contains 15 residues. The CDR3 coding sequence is TGTGCCAGCAGCCCCGGACTAGCGGGAGTGGGTGAGCAGTTCTTC. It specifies CASSPGLAGVGEQFF.

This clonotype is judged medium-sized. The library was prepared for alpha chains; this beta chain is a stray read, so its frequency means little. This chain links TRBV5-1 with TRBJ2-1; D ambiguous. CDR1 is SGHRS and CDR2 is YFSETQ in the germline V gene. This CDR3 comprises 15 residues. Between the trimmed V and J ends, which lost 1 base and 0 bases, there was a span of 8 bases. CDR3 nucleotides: TGCGCCAGCAGCTTGTTAGATTTCTCCTACAATGAGCAGTTCTTC. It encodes CASSLLDFSYNEQFF.

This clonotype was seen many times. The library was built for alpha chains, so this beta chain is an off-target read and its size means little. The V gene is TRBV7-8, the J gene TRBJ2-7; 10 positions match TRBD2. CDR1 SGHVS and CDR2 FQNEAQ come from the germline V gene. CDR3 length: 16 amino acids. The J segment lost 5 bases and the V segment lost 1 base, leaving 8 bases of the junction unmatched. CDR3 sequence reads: CASSLEVAGGSNEQYF. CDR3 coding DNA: TGTGCCAGCAGCTTAGAGGTAGCGGGAGGATCTAACGAGCAGTACTTC.

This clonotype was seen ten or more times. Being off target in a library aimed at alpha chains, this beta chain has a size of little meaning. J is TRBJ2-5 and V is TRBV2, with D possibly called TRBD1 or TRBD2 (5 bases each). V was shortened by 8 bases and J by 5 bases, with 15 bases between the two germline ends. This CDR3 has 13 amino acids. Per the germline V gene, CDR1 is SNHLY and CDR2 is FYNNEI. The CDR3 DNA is TGTGCCAGCTCCCCTCGGGGCGGTGAGACCCAGTACTTC. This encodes CASSPRGGETQYF.

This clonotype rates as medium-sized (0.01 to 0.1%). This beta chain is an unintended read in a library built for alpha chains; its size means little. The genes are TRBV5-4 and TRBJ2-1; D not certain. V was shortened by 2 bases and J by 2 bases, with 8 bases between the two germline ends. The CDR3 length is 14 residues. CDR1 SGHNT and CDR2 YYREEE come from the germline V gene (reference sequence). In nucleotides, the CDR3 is TGTGCCAGCAGCTTCAACCGGGCCTACAATGAGCAGTTCTTC. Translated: CASSFNRAYNEQFF.